The 31 T cell receptor beta chains below were found in one sample sequenced in a study of shared clonotypes between healthy human individuals. The naive CD8 population came from CD45RO-negative cells selected for CCR7, without terminally differentiated effector memory CD45RA+ cells. TCRdb's table, derived via immunoSEQ multiplex PCR, lists solely in-frame clones and lacks some. The repertoire holds 2 million to 2.5 million clones, with less than 95% as singletons. Sequencing was performed on naive CD8+ T cells sorted from blood. Every receptor here comes from a man aged 18-30 years in good health.

The CDR3 coding sequence is TGTGCCAGCAGCTACGAACCCACCGGGGAGCTGTTTTTT. Its translation: CASSYEPTGELFF. The J gene is TRBJ2-2, the V gene TRBV7-9; D is uncertain. Trimming took 4 bases from V and 4 from J, leaving 7 bases between them. The CDR3 totals 13 residues. Germline V gene sequence: CDR1 SEHNR, CDR2 FQNEAQ (reference sequence). Full variable domain (outside the CDR3, taken from reference TRBV7-9 and TRBJ2-2): DTGVSQNPRHKITKRGQNVTFRCDPISEHNRLYWYRQTLGQGPEFLTYFQNEAQLEKSRLLSDRFSAERPKGSFSTLEIQRTEQGDSAMYLCASSYEPTGELFFGEGSRLTVL.

The rearrangement joins TRBV23-1 to TRBJ1-6, with TRBD1 identical over 10 bases. TRBV23-1 is recorded as an ORF, its role being uncertain. There are 15 residues in the CDR3. Germline trimming cut 2 bases from V and 8 bases from J; bases unmatched to any gene: 3. Here the CDR3 DNA reads TGCGCCAGCAGTCAACCCGGGACAGGGGATTCACCCCTCCACTTT. The encoded protein is CASSQPGTGDSPLHF.

The chain recombines TRBV27 with TRBJ1-6, with no clear D. V dropped 8 bases and J dropped 7 bases, with 18 bases sitting between them. There are 15 residues in the CDR3. Germline CDR1 and CDR2: MNHEY and SMNVEV (reference sequence). The CDR3 bases are TGTGCCAGCTGGCGGGGAACGCTTGGGAATTCACCCCTCCACTTT. It yields the protein CASWRGTLGNSPLHF.

CDR3: CASSDWQGRSYEQYF. In DNA form, the CDR3 reads TGTGCCAGCAGTGATTGGCAGGGGCGCTCCTACGAGCAGTACTTC. This rearrangement joins TRBV6-1 to TRBJ2-7; possibly TRBD1 for D (6 bases). CDR1 is MNHNS and CDR2 is SASEGT in the germline V gene. The CDR3 extends over 15 amino acids. Trimming left V 3 bases short and J 0 bases short, with 12 bases between.

The chain uses TRBV14 and TRBJ1-3, with D possibly matching TRBD1 (5 bases). The germline V gene encodes CDR1 SGHDN and CDR2 FVKESK. V was pared by 0 bases and J by 9 bases, with 9 bases between. This CDR3 has 13 amino acids. In DNA form, the CDR3 reads TGTGCCAGCAGCCAAGACGGAGGGACCACCATATATTTT. It yields the protein CASSQDGGTTIYF.

The gene calls are TRBV27 and TRBJ2-3, with 8 bases lining up with TRBD2. The CDR3 sequence is 20 residues long. The ends lost 2 bases at V and 3 bases at J; junction bases unmatched: 19. CDR1 and CDR2 (germline): MNHEY, SMNVEV (reference sequence). CDR3 coding DNA: TGTGCCAGCAGTTTACCGGGAGGGGCTGACGGGGTGCGGATGACAGATACGCAGTATTTT. It translates to CASSLPGGADGVRMTDTQYF.

This clone came up once. This chain connects TRBV30 to TRBJ1-1; 7 nucleotides align to TRBD1. CDR1 GTSNPN and CDR2 SVGIG come from the germline V gene (reference sequence). The CDR3 has 13 amino acids. V dropped 1 base and J dropped 1; count of bases not matched to a gene: 0. DNA for the CDR3: TGTGCCTGGAGTGGGGACAGGAACACTGAAGCTTTCTTT. This codes for CAWSGDRNTEAFF.

This chain links TRBV7-6 with TRBJ1-1; D not resolved. Trimming left V 3 bases short and J 4 bases short, with 6 bases between. The length of the CDR3 is 12 residues. Germline assignment: CDR1 SGHVS and CDR2 FNYEAQ. In DNA form, the CDR3 reads TGTGCCAGCAGCTTGTTGGGCACTGAAGCTTTCTTT. As protein: CASSLLGTEAFF.

Details on this clone: This specimen includes other DNA sequences encoding the same CDR3. The J gene is TRBJ2-3, the V gene TRBV5-6; 12 bases map to TRBD2. Germline assignment: CDR1 SGHDT and CDR2 YYEEEE. This CDR3 spans 16 amino acids. The J segment lost 0 bases and the V segment lost 2 bases, leaving 1 base of the junction unmatched. CDR3 coding DNA: TGTGCCAGCAGCTTAGGACTAGCGGGGAGCACAGATACGCAGTATTTT. Translation: CASSLGLAGSTDTQYF.

This clone has a handful of counts. CDR3 DNA sequence: TGTGCCAGCAGTTTAAGTCCACAAAAGAGCACAGATACGCAGTATTTT. It translates to CASSLSPQKSTDTQYF. The rearrangement joins TRBV28 to TRBJ2-3; D is unresolved. The CDR3 consists of 16 residues. V dropped 2 bases and J dropped 0 bases, with 12 bases sitting between them. In germline, CDR1 is MDHEN, CDR2 SYDVKM.

This rearrangement joins TRBV29-1 to TRBJ2-1, with 16 bases identical to TRBD2. Germline trimming cut 7 bases from V and 0 bases from J; bases unmatched to any gene: 6. This CDR3 contains 17 residues. Looked up from germline, CDR1 is SQVTM and CDR2 is ANQGSEA. DNA of the CDR3: TGCAGCGCCACGGGACTAGCGGGAGGGTCCTCCTACAATGAGCAGTTCTTC. Protein: CSATGLAGGSSYNEQFF.

Worth noting for this clone: Other DNA variants within this sample encode the same CDR3. This chain uses TRBV29-1 with TRBJ1-1, with unresolved D. Germline loops: CDR1 SQVTM, CDR2 ANQGSEA. The CDR3 is 12 residues long. V lost 1 base and J 2 bases, leaving 5 bases between the germline ends. The CDR3 loop is CSVEGSNTEAFF. CDR3 coding DNA: TGCAGCGTTGAAGGCAGTAACACTGAAGCTTTCTTT.

As for this clone: Other DNA variants within this sample encode the same CDR3. The CDR3 spells CASSVGGSGTDTQYF. The CDR3 DNA follows: TGTGCCAGCAGCGTAGGCGGGAGTGGCACAGATACGCAGTATTTT. The chain has TRBV9 and TRBJ2-3; 7 nucleotides align to TRBD2. This CDR3 contains 15 residues. Germline V CDR1 and CDR2: SGDLS, YYNGEE. V lost 0 bases to trimming and J lost 1 base; unmatched junction nucleotides: 2.

Details on this clone: Other DNA sequences in this specimen translate into the identical CDR3. The rearrangement links TRBV27 to TRBJ2-1; 9 bases map to TRBD2. Trimming at V came to 5 bases and at J to 0 bases, leaving 5 bases not matched to a gene. The CDR3 runs to 16 residues. The V gene's germline CDR1 is MNHEY and CDR2 SMNVEV (reference sequence). This chain's CDR3 is CASSILAGSSYNEQFF. The CDR3, as DNA: TGTGCCAGCAGTATCCTAGCGGGGAGCTCCTACAATGAGCAGTTCTTC.

This clone has a single count. The rearrangement links TRBV4-1 to TRBJ1-6, with D uncertain. This CDR3 comprises 16 residues. The V and J ends lost 3 bases and 9 bases respectively, with 18 bases between them. The germline CDR1 and CDR2 sequences are MGHRA and YSYEKL. The CDR3 is CASSHTPVDSTSPLHF. CDR3 sequence (DNA): TGCGCCAGCAGCCACACACCGGTAGATTCCACTTCACCCCTCCACTTT.

On this clone: Other DNA sequences from this sample encode an identical CDR3 as well. This sequence joins TRBV27 and TRBJ2-1; 10 bases are a match to TRBD2. There are 14 residues in the CDR3. V lost 3 bases and J lost 5; bases outside the gene matches: 1. Germline lookup yields CDR1 MNHEY and CDR2 SMNVEV (reference sequence). CDR3 sequence (DNA): TGTGCCAGCAGTTTCGGACTAGCGGACAATGAGCAGTTCTTC. Amino acid sequence: CASSFGLADNEQFF.

The V gene is TRBV9, the J gene TRBJ2-2; D gene ambiguous. This CDR3 spans 17 amino acids. The ends were cut back, 2 bases at V and 0 bases at J, with 14 bases in the middle. Germline lookup yields CDR1 SGDLS and CDR2 YYNGEE. Written as DNA, the CDR3 is TGTGCCAGCAGCGTTTATTTGGAGCCTACGAACACCGGGGAGCTGTTTTTT. Protein: CASSVYLEPTNTGELFF.

J is TRBJ1-5 and V is TRBV6-1; D is ambiguous. The CDR3 totals 15 residues. CDR1 and CDR2 (germline): MNHNS, SASEGT. Trimming removed 8 bases at V and 1 base at J, with 15 bases between. The CDR3 loop reads CASEHGFLSNQPQHF. CDR3 DNA: TGTGCCAGCGAGCACGGTTTCTTAAGCAATCAGCCCCAGCATTTT.

The CDR3, as DNA: TGCGCCAGCAGCGTTGACCACGGGACAGGGGGCACAGATACGCAGTATTTT. Protein: CASSVDHGTGGTDTQYF. The rearrangement joins TRBV5-1 to TRBJ2-3; TRBD1 matches 10 bases. This CDR3 region has 17 residues. V gave up 4 bases and J gave up 1 base; unmatched junction bases: 9. Germline V CDR1 and CDR2: SGHRS, YFSETQ.

This CDR3 reads CASSVVGTGNIQYF. The CDR3 nucleotides read TGTGCCAGCAGCGTAGTTGGGACAGGAAACATTCAGTACTTC. V gene TRBV9 combines with J gene TRBJ2-4; 8 bases are shared with TRBD1. The CDR3 loop spans 14 amino acids. Germline-derived CDR1 and CDR2 are SGDLS and YYNGEE. Trimming cost V 0 bases and J 6 bases; bases outside gene matches: 2.

The chain has TRBV6-5 and TRBJ1-1; 9 bases fit TRBD1. CDR1 is MNHEY, CDR2 SVGAGI, per germline. With V trimmed by 9 bases and J by 1 base, 6 bases remained unmatched. The CDR3 covers 14 residues. CDR3 DNA sequence: TGTGCCAGTGGGCCGGGACAGGGGAACACTGAAGCTTTCTTT. This sequence encodes CASGPGQGNTEAFF.

The chain carries TRBV10-2 and TRBJ2-2; no firm D call. The CDR3 totals 17 residues. Trimming took off 0 bases at V and 1 base at J, with 12 bases between the two ends. Germline V lookup: CDR1 WSHSY, CDR2 SAAADI. As DNA, the CDR3 is TGCGCCAGCAGTGAGTCCGCGGCAACAATGAACACCGGGGAGCTGTTTTTT. Its translation is CASSESAATMNTGELFF.

The V call is TRBV29-1, the J call TRBJ1-2, with D maybe TRBD1 (5 bases). CDR3 length: 13 amino acids. V lost 4 bases to trimming and J lost 2 bases, with 11 bases between them. Germline V gene sequence: CDR1 SQVTM, CDR2 ANQGSEA. The CDR3 protein is CSVVEQENYGYTF. The CDR3 bases are TGCAGCGTTGTGGAACAGGAGAACTATGGCTACACCTTC.

J is TRBJ2-5 and V is TRBV5-1; perhaps TRBD2 as D (6 bases). Germline-derived CDR1 and CDR2 are SGHRS and YFSETQ. The CDR3 loop spans 14 amino acids. V lost 1 base and J 5 bases, leaving 12 bases between the germline ends. CDR3 in amino acids: CASSLWPEGETQYF. CDR3 DNA sequence: TGCGCCAGCAGCTTGTGGCCGGAGGGGGAGACCCAGTACTTC. Combining the CDR3 with reference TRBV5-1 and TRBJ2-5 gives the whole variable domain KAGVTQTPRYLIKTRGQQVTLSCSPISGHRSVSWYQQTPGQGLQFLFEYFSETQRNKGNFPGRFSGRQFSNSRSEMNVSTLELGDSALYLCASSLWPEGETQYFGPGTRLLVL.

The chain joins TRBV10-3 to TRBJ2-5, with a tentative D call TRBD2 (7 bases). Judging by the DNA end, TRBJ2-7 fits better; the J call may be wrong. This CDR3 spans 14 amino acids. The germline CDR1 and CDR2 sequences are ENHRY and SYGVKD. CDR3 residues: CAISVLEGGYEQYF. The CDR3 DNA follows: TGTGCCATCAGTGTTTTGGAGGGGGGGTACGAGCAGTACTTC.

In this sample, this clone turned up once. The chain employs TRBV5-4 and TRBJ1-1; D gene uncertain. CDR1 is SGHNT, CDR2 YYREEE, per germline (reference sequence). This CDR3 comprises 13 residues. Trimming stripped 0 bases from V and 5 bases from J, with 8 bases between. The CDR3 DNA is TGTGCCAGCAGCTTGGGGGTGGTGACTGAAGCTTTCTTT. Its protein product is CASSLGVVTEAFF.

This clone has a single count. The sample carries other DNA sequences with the same CDR3. The V call is TRBV4-1, the J call TRBJ1-1, with D tentatively TRBD1 (5 bases). Trimming removed 4 bases at V and 4 bases at J, with 13 bases between. The CDR3 consists of 14 residues. The germline gives CDR1 MGHRA, CDR2 YSYEKL. DNA of the CDR3: TGCGCCAGCAGCCTTCGAGCGGGGGGCACTGAAGCTTTCTTT. Translating gives CASSLRAGGTEAFF.

The rearrangement links TRBV6-5 to TRBJ1-2; a possible D gene is TRBD1 (6 bases). Germline V gene data show CDR1 as MNHEY and CDR2 as SVGAGI. V lost 4 bases, J lost 8 bases, and 14 bases lay in between. The CDR3 spans 13 residues. This chain's CDR3 is CASSWDNGQGYTF. CDR3 bases: TGTGCCAGCAGTTGGGACAACGGACAGGGCTACACCTTC.

About this clone: Other DNA sequences in the same sample also yield this CDR3. The V and J genes are TRBV6-1 and TRBJ2-7; D gene uncertain. The CDR3 has 12 residues. V gave up 3 bases and J gave up 4 bases, with 7 bases separating them. Germline values: CDR1 MNHNS, CDR2 SASEGT. The CDR3 protein is CASSDPGYEQYF. CDR3 DNA: TGTGCCAGCAGTGATCCAGGATACGAGCAGTACTTC.

This chain connects TRBV14 to TRBJ1-5, with a tentative D call TRBD1 (5 bases). CDR3 length: 13 amino acids. V was clipped by 2 bases and J by 6 bases, with 8 bases between them. Germline V lookup: CDR1 SGHDN, CDR2 FVKESK. CDR3: CASSQYGGQPQHF. CDR3 nucleotides: TGTGCCAGCAGCCAATACGGGGGTCAGCCCCAGCATTTT.

Comment on this clone: Other nucleotide sequences in the sample specify the same CDR3. The V and J genes are TRBV4-1 and TRBJ2-3, with 8 positions matching TRBD2. From germline, CDR1 is MGHRA and CDR2 YSYEKL. This CDR3 is built from 14 residues. V trimming: 1 base; J trimming: 4 bases; junction bases outside the gene matches: 1. CDR3 in amino acids: CASSQAGGADTQYF. The DNA for the CDR3 is TGCGCCAGCAGCCAAGCCGGGGGGGCAGATACGCAGTATTTT.